The T cell receptor (beta chain) under discussion was sequenced for a study of cytomegalovirus exposure and HLA in healthy donors (dated 2017 in TCRdb). Background on the whole study: In an earlier analysis of 587 of the donors, around 290 Gb of sequence data and about 110 million unique TCR beta sequences from about 179 million T cells were reported. Roughly five DR-DQ haplotypes were handled as single units for association and clustering because linkage in the cohort was strong. Both class I and class II loci were covered by HLA typing, at four-digit resolution. Of the 398 genotyped donors, 65% to 90% were placed in the genetic ancestry cluster associated with self-reported Caucasian donors. Genome-wide SNP genotypes for about 65% of the 666 donors were used in a later genetic analysis, which treated that subset as a discovery cohort. All discovery cohort repertoires had been generated on a single sequencing platform. The study profiled the T cell repertoires of approximately 700 subjects by immunosequencing and related them to cytomegalovirus serostatus. A separate validation cohort of over 95 different subjects was used in addition to the 666-subject first cohort. The study was designed to test whether signatures of past pathogen exposure could be identified by cataloging public T cell receptors. The number of typed donors differed by locus: about 620-640 for A, B, C, DRB1 and DQB1; 500 to 550 for DQA1; roughly 600 for DPA1; and some 470 for DPB1. The study combined high-throughput TCR immunosequencing, statistical association of individual TCRs with disease status, and machine learning to predict cytomegalovirus infection status. Among about 390 genotyped donors of the cohort, an average of approximately 250,000 unique TCR beta nucleotide sequences were sequenced per donor, around 20% of them non-productive. Alongside the repertoire data, information on donor age, sex, ethnicity and CMV serostatus was compiled. In a later analysis, previously published TCR beta repertoires from 600 to 850 donors were re-analyzed and high-resolution HLA genotyping was added so that TCR occurrence patterns could be studied. About 280 gigabases of sequencing data and tens of millions of unique TCR sequences were included in an early release covering around 650 HLA-typed donors. Rather than using new phenotypic data, the later analysis identified candidate immune exposures from TCR beta sequences and from how often those sequences occurred across donors. An earlier analysis of several hundred of the donors applied high-throughput TCR beta sequencing to assess whether each TCR beta V gene segment acted as functional or pseudogenic. The full study reports these points: According to a later analysis, TCR association rates differed among HLA loci, with DRB1 alleles showing the most associated TCRs and HLA-C alleles showing the fewest. CMV serostatus was the only immune exposure information available for the cohort. A later genetic analysis reported fewer N-insertions in productive TCRs among donors in an Asian-associated ancestry cluster than the roughly 690-donor mean. Roughly uniform sequencing depth across donors was assumed in presence/absence analyses, although this assumption may not hold. In a later analysis, most CMV-associated TCR beta chains were found to appear HLA-restricted, with HLA associations seemingly driven largely by CMV exposure. The study gave a list of around 170 TCR beta chains associated with cytomegalovirus. Because the 87-base-pair reads could not distinguish some IMGT-functional V segments, including TRBV6-2 and TRBV6-3, those segments were excluded. In vitro tests confirmed that three of the cytomegalovirus-associated TCR beta chains recognize cytomegalovirus antigens. The earlier analysis of fewer than 750 of the donors excluded some 15 rarely observed V segments, including chromosome 9 orphons, because counts were too low. Correlated functional status among segregating V segments might reflect linkage disequilibrium, but an unknown experimental factor could not be ruled out. It was suggested by the authors that the approach could potentially be generalized to other disease states and immunological phenotypes. A group of highly shared sequence variants was considered likely to be a technical artifact of the sequencing pipeline. A further reported finding was that TCR beta sequences accurately predicted the HLA-A and HLA-B alleles for most subjects in the first cohort. In an earlier analysis of some 640 of the donors, most TCR beta V segments were observed in productive rearrangements about 87% or about 30% of the time, broadly matching IMGT annotations. The cohort was sequenced for TCR beta chains only, and without alpha or paired-chain data the features that could be detected were limited. Cytomegalovirus status was reported to be diagnosed by the classifier with high specificity and sensitivity in both the original and validation cohorts. Strong co-occurrence of HLA alleles, especially DR and DQ, made assigning TCR associations to individual alleles difficult. A later analysis reported that several top co-occurrence clusters appeared linked to parvovirus B19, influenza, CMV and Epstein-Barr virus. Specific HLA alleles were associated with over 15,000 TCR beta sequences at a false discovery rate of 0.05 in a later analysis. Most TCR sequences were observed very rarely across donors, whereas some public TCRs were present in many individuals. In a later analysis, HLA-associated TCR beta chains showed more clonal expansion and lower generation probabilities than non-associated chains that were equally common. HLA typing was unavailable for some donors at each locus, so association tests used only the typed subset. A later genetic analysis associated a missense DCLRE1C variant with V-gene and J-gene trimming of TCR beta chains, and an independent cohort replicated the association.

In total, more than 500 healthy bone marrow donors made up the cohort. At the time of sampling, every cohort member was nominally healthy, though immune exposures that went unrecorded were likely present. The donor was CMV seronegative and belonged to the group of around 350 seronegative cohort members. Every donor gave a peripheral blood sample, and the peripheral blood mononuclear cells from that sample were used for TCR beta sequencing. The Qiagen DNeasy Blood Extraction Kit was used to extract genomic DNA from the blood cell samples. The receptor library was made with the immunoSEQ multiplex PCR assay. A mixture of 60 forward primers for TCR Vbeta segments and 13 reverse primers for TCR Jbeta segments was used in the multiplex PCR. The CDR3 region of rearranged TCR beta genes was amplified from genomic DNA by a multiplex PCR assay. On the Illumina HiSeq System, the amplified TCR beta libraries were sequenced as 87-base-pair reads. The paper's data handling went like this. Across the 700 or so repertoires, a later analysis counted tens of millions of unique TCR beta chains, some 11 million of which were shared by at least two donors. To remove PCR and sequencing errors, raw reads were error-corrected and collapsed into unique sequences using a nearest-neighbor algorithm that merged closely related sequences. Alignment of CDR3 sequences to IMGT reference sequences was used to assign V, D and J gene segments. For a sequence to be retained, a match of at least six nucleotides was required to both a V gene segment and a J gene segment. Rearrangements were classified as productive when the CDR3 lacked stop codons and remained in frame with V and J, and all other rearrangements were classified as non-productive. Following IMGT convention, CDR3 was defined as the stretch from the second conserved V-encoded cysteine to the conserved J-encoded phenylalanine. The earlier analysis of about 620 of the donors excluded sequences that lacked an unambiguous match to a single V gene segment. In an earlier analysis of some 590 of the donors, a V segment was called functional when productive rearrangements were above 56.7%, and segregating when the standard deviation between donors exceeded 5%. A statistical classification framework was developed to diagnose cytomegalovirus status using the catalog of TCR beta chain sequences. A later analysis assigned V and J genes by comparing TCR nucleotide sequences with IMGT/GENE-DB human TR gene sequences. The TCRdist pipeline was used in a later analysis to assign CDR3 sequences and most-parsimonious VDJ recombination scenarios. In a later analysis, each TCR beta chain was defined by its CDR3 amino acid sequence together with its V-gene family, and reads lacking a unique V-gene family were excluded. To address suspected cross-contamination and a sequencing artifact, a later analysis removed 550 to 750 highly shared, low-generation-probability nucleotide sequences. For each public chain, a later analysis derived a clonal expansion index from normalized ranks of inferred template counts within each repertoire. In a later analysis, generation probabilities were computed with a VDJ recombination model fitted to out-of-frame rearrangements, and the resulting probabilities were checked against IGoR. In a later analysis, TCR-TCR, TCR-HLA and TCR-CMV co-occurrence was scored with hypergeometric tests, and a repertoire-size bias correction was applied to TCR pairs. In a later analysis, false discovery rates were estimated by permuting HLA or CMV assignments 20 times. In a later analysis, co-occurring TCRs were grouped using DBSCAN, with TCRdist sequence similarity added in when clustering inside HLA-allele-positive subsets. Repertoires with fewer than 30,000 or more than 120,000 public chains, plus five repertoires with anomalous nucleotide sharing, were excluded from co-occurrence clustering. TCRdb holds this immuneACCESS table with in-frame rearrangements only. Some clones are missing; in checked studies, unresolved V genes explain under half, and the rest has no known cause. The DNA gave D and trimming, while V, J and clone size come from that table. Here the sample has about 160,000 clones; roughly 80% occur a single time. The ten most abundant clones make up over 2% of the sample.

The cysteine opens and the phenylalanine closes a CDR3 of 14 amino acids. The only DNA kept is the CDR3, 42 bases in frame from the first base. The V and J ends are trimmed by 2 bases and 4 bases, leaving 12 bases between them. In the germline V gene (reference sequence), CDR1 corresponds to MNHEY and CDR2 to SMNVEV. Remarks on this clone: The antigen it recognizes is unknown. No quality values exist for individual bases; no much larger clone is one base distant.

The rearrangement joined TRBV27 to TRBJ2-7; no D gene is confidently identified. This receptor was taken from a female donor in good health and CMV-seronegative. Sequencing input: PBMCs. The CDR3 reads CASSLDGVRYEQYF. The nucleotides are TGTGCCAGCAGTTTAGATGGAGTGCGGTACGAGCAGTACTTC.